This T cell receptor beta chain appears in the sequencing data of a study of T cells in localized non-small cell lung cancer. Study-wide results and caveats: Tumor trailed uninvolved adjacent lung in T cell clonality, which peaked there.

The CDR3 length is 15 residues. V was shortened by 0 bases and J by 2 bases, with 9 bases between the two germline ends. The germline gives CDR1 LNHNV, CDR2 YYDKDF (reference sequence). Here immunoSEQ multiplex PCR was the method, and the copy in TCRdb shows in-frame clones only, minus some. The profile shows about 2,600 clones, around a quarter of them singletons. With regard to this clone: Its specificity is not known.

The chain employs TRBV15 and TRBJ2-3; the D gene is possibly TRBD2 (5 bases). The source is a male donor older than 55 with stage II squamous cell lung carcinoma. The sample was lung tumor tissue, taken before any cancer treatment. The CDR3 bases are TGTGCCACCAGCAGAGAGGGAGACCCCACAGATACGCAGTATTTT. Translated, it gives CATSREGDPTDTQYF.